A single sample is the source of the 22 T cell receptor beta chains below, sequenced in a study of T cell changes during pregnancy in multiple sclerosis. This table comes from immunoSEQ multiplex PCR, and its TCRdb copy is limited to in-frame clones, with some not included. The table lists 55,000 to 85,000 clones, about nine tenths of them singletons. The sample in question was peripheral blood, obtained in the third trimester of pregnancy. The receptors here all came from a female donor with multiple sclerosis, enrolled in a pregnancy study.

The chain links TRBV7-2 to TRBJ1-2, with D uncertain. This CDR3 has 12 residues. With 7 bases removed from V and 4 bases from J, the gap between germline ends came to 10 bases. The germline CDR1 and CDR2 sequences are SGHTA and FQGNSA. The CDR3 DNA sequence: TGTGCCAGCACCGCAAACTTCTATGGCTACACCTTC. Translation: CASTANFYGYTF.

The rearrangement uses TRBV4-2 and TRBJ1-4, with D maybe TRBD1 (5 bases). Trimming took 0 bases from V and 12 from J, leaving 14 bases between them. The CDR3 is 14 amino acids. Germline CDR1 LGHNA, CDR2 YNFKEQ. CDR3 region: CASSQEKDTWELFF. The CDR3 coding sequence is TGTGCCAGCAGCCAAGAGAAGGACACCTGGGAACTGTTTTTT.

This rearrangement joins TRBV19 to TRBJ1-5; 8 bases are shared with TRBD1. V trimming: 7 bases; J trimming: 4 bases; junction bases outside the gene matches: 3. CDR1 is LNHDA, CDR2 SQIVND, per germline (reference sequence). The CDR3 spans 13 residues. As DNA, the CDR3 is TGTGCCAGTACGAACAGGGGGAATCAGCCCCAGCATTTT. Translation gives CASTNRGNQPQHF.

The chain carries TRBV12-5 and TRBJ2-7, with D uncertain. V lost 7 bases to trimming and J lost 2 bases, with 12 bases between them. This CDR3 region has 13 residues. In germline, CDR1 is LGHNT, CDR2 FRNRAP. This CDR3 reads CASAPQNTYEQYF. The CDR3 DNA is TGTGCTAGTGCCCCCCAGAACACCTACGAGCAGTACTTC.

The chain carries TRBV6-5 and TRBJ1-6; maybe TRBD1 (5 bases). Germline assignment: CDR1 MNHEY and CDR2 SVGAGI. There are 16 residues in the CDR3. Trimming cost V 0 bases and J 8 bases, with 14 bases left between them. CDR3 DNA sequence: TGTGCCAGCAGTTACTCGGGGGGAAGTAATGATTCACCCCTCCACTTT. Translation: CASSYSGGSNDSPLHF.

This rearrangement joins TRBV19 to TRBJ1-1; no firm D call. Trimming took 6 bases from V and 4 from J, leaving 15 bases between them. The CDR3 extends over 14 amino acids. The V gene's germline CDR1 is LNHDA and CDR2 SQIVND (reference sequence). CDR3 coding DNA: TGTGCCAGTAGCTTACAGTCAGGAGGCACTGAAGCTTTCTTT. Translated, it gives CASSLQSGGTEAFF.

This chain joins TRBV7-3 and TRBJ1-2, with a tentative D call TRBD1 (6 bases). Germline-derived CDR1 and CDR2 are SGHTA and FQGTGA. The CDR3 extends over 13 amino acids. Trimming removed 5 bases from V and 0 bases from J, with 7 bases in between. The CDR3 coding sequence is TGTGCCAGCAGCCCAGGGGCTAACTATGGCTACACCTTC. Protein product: CASSPGANYGYTF.

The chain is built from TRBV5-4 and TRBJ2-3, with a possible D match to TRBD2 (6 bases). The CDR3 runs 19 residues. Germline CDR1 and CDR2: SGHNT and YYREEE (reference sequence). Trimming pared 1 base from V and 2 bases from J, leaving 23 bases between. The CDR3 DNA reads TGTGCCAGCAGCTTGACCCCCGGAATTAGCGGAGCCAACACAGATACGCAGTATTTT. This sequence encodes CASSLTPGISGANTDTQYF.

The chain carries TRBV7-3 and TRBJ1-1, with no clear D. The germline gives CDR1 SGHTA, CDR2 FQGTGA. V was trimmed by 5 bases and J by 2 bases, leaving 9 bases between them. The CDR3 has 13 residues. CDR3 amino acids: CASSLSGNTEAFF. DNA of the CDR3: TGTGCCAGCAGCCTCAGCGGAAACACTGAAGCTTTCTTT.

The CDR3 reads CASSSDADTQYF. Written as DNA, the CDR3 is TGTGCCAGCAGTAGCGATGCAGATACGCAGTATTTT. V gene TRBV6-1 combines with J gene TRBJ2-3; D ambiguous. Germline V lookup: CDR1 MNHNS, CDR2 SASEGT. V gave up 5 bases and J gave up 4 bases, with 7 bases separating them. This CDR3 has 12 residues.

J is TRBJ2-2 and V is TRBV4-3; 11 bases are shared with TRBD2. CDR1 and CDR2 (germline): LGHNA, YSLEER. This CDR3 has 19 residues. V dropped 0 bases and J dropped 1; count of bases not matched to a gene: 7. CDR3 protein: CASSQEVPSGGQNTGELFF. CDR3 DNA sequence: TGCGCCAGCAGCCAAGAGGTCCCTAGCGGGGGGCAGAACACCGGGGAGCTGTTTTTT.

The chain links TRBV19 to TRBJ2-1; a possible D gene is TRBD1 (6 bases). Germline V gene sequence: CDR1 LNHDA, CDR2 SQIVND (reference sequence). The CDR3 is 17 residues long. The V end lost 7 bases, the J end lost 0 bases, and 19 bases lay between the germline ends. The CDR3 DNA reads TGTGCCAGTATGCCGGGACACACTATCAGCTCCTACAATGAGCAGTTCTTC. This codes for CASMPGHTISSYNEQFF.

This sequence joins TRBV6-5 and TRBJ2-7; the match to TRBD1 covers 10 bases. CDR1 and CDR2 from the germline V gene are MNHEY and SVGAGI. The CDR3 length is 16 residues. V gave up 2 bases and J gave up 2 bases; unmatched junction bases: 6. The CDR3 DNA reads TGTGCCAGCAGTTACGGGACAGGGGTCGAAGCCTACGAGCAGTACTTC. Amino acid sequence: CASSYGTGVEAYEQYF.

As DNA, the CDR3 is TGTGCCGGAAGACTAGCGGGAGCAGATACGCAGTATTTT. Translated, it gives CAGRLAGADTQYF. The J gene is TRBJ2-3, the V gene TRBV6-6; 12 bases map to TRBD2. CDR3 length equals 13 residues. V lost 11 bases to trimming and J lost 4 bases; unmatched junction nucleotides: 4. CDR1 is MNHNY and CDR2 is SVGAGI in the germline V gene (reference sequence).

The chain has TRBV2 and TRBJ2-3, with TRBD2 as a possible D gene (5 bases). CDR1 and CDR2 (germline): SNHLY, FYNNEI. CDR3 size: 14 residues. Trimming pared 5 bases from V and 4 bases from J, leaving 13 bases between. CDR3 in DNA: TGTGCCAGCAGTAGCGGCCTGAGAGCAGATACGCAGTATTTT. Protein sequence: CASSSGLRADTQYF.

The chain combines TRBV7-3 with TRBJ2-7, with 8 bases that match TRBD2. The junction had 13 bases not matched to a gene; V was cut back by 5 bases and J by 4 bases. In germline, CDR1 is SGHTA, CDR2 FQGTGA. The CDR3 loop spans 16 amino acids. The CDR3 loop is CASSPAGAGGDYEQYF. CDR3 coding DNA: TGTGCCAGCAGCCCCGCCGGGGCGGGGGGTGATTACGAGCAGTACTTC.

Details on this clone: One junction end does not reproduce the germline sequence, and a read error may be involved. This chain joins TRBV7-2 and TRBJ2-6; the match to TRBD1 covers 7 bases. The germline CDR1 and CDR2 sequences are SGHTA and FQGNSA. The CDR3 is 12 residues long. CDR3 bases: TGTGCCAGCAGCCAGGACAGGAACCCACCTCATTTC. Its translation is CASSQDRNPPHF.

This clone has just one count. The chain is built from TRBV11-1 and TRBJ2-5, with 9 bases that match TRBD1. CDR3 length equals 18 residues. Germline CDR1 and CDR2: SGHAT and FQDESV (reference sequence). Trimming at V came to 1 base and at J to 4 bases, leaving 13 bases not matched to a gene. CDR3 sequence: CASSLGQPTGGLAETQYF. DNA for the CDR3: TGTGCCAGCAGCTTAGGGCAGCCGACAGGGGGTCTTGCAGAGACCCAGTACTTC.

The CDR3 reads CASSLVGLDYNEQFF. DNA for the CDR3: TGTGCCAGCAGCTTAGTAGGACTAGATTACAATGAGCAGTTCTTC. The rearrangement uses TRBV7-8 and TRBJ2-1; 7 bases match TRBD2. Trimming took 1 base from V and 4 from J; bases not matched to a gene: 4. CDR1 and CDR2 (germline): SGHVS, FQNEAQ. There are 15 residues in the CDR3.

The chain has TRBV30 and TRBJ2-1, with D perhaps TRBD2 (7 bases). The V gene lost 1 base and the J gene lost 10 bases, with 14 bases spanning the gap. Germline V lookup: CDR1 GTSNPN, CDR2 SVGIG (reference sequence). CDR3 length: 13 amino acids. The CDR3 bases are TGTGCCTGGAGTGGCCTGGCGGGGGCGGAGCAGTTCTTC. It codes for CAWSGLAGAEQFF.

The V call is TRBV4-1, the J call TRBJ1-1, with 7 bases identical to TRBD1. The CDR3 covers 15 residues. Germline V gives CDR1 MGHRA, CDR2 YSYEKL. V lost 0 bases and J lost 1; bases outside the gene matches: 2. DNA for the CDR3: TGCGCCAGCAGCCAAGATGGACAGGCGAACACTGAAGCTTTCTTT. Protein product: CASSQDGQANTEAFF.

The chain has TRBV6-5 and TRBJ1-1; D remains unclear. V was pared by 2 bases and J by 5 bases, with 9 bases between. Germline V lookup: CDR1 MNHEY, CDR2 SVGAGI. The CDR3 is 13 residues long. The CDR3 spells CASSYGGGTEAFF. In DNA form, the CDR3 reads TGTGCCAGCAGTTACGGAGGAGGGACTGAAGCTTTCTTT.